The rows below give T cell receptor beta chains drawn from one sample of a study of blood T cell repertoires in COVID-19. This table comes from immunoSEQ multiplex PCR, and its TCRdb copy is limited to in-frame clones, with some not included. The repertoire holds about 260,000 clones, with roughly 90% as singletons. Material: peripheral blood. All receptors derive from a woman between 25 and 40 years old with COVID-19, enrolled during active disease. CDR3s include the opening cysteine and the closing phenylalanine or tryptophan. A D gene is named only where the DNA matches it firmly. Only part of the rows carry a size: once, few, many, or a class if the clone is expanded.

j_call v_call d_call clone_size cdr3_nt cdr3_aa
TRBJ1-2 TRBV5-4 TRBD1 NA TGTGCCAGCAGCCTCGGACAGGCAGTCCCCTATGGCTACACCTTC CASSLGQAVPYGYTF
TRBJ1-1 TRBV6-5 NA NA TGTGCCAGCAACGCGAGGGTTTTAGGGACTGAAGCTTTCTTT CASNARVLGTEAFF
TRBJ1-2 TRBV6-5 NA NA TGTGCCAGCAGTTCGGGGCGGGACCGGGTTTATGGCTACACCTTC CASSSGRDRVYGYTF
TRBJ2-1 TRBV3-1/TRBV3-2 NA NA TGTGCCAGCAGCCTCCGGTCAGCGGACAATGAGCAGTTCTTC CASSLRSADNEQFF
TRBJ1-4 TRBV7-3 NA NA TGTGCCAGCAGCGCGAACGCAGGTGCAACTAATGAAAAACTGTTTTTT CASSANAGATNEKLFF
TRBJ1-2 TRBV28 TRBD1 NA TGTGCCAGCAGCCCACCCACGACAGGGGGCATCTATGGCTACACCTTC CASSPPTTGGIYGYTF
TRBJ1-5 TRBV18 TRBD1 NA TGTGCCAGCTCACCACAAGGACAGGGGGTTCAGCCCCAGCATTTT CASSPQGQGVQPQHF
TRBJ1-1 TRBV4-2 NA once TGTGCCAGCAGCCAAGGAACAGCTGAAGCTTTCTTT CASSQGTAEAFF
TRBJ2-2 TRBV19 TRBD2 NA TGTGCCAGTAGTGCGGGACTAGCGGAGAACACCGGGGAGCTGTTTTTT CASSAGLAENTGELFF
TRBJ1-6 TRBV10-2 TRBD1 NA TGCGCCAGCAGTATCGGACAGGGAAGAAATTCACCCCTCCACTTT CASSIGQGRNSPLHF
TRBJ1-6 TRBV10-3 NA NA TGTGCCATCAGTGAGTCGAGGACAGCCAATAATTCACCCCTCCACTTT CAISESRTANNSPLHF
TRBJ2-1 TRBV2 TRBD2 NA TGTGCCAGCAGTGGTAGCGGGAACTACAATGAGCAGTTCTTC CASSGSGNYNEQFF
TRBJ1-1 TRBV9 NA NA TGTGCCAGCAGCGAGGCGGAATTGGGAGCTGTGGGGAACACTGAAGCTTTCTTT CASSEAELGAVGNTEAFF
TRBJ1-2 TRBV6-5 TRBD1 once TGTGCCAGCAGTTCCCCCTCCGGGACAGGGACCTATGGCTACACCTTC CASSSPSGTGTYGYTF
TRBJ1-5 TRBV6-6 TRBD1 NA TGTGCCAGCAGCCCCGGGACAGGGTTCAATCAGCCCCAGCATTTT CASSPGTGFNQPQHF
TRBJ2-7 TRBV2 TRBD2 NA TGTGCCAGCAGAGCGGGACTAGCGGGGAAGCAGTACTTC CASRAGLAGKQYF
TRBJ2-2 TRBV15 NA once TGTGCCACTTTAGACTGGAACACCGGGGAGCTGTTTTTT CATLDWNTGELFF
TRBJ1-2 TRBV6-2/TRBV6-3 NA NA TGTGCCAGCAGTCTACAGGCTTTCTATGGCTACACCTTC CASSLQAFYGYTF
TRBJ1-5 TRBV19 TRBD1 NA TGTGCCAGTAGCCCTCGACAGGGGGTGCAGCCCCAGCATTTT CASSPRQGVQPQHF
TRBJ2-7 TRBV4-1 TRBD2 NA TGCGCCAGCAGCCAAGGTCGGGAGGCGTACTTC CASSQGREAYF
TRBJ2-7 TRBV29-1 TRBD2 NA TGCAGCGTTGCGAGTCTAGCGGGAAAAATTTCCTACGAGCAGTACTTC CSVASLAGKISYEQYF
TRBJ2-2 TRBV4-3 TRBD2 NA TGCGCCAGCAGCCAAGAAGGCGGGGGGGTTAGCACCGGGGAGCTGTTTTTT CASSQEGGGVSTGELFF
TRBJ1-1 TRBV10-3 TRBD1 NA TGTGCCACCTCGGGACAGGGGAACACTGAAGCTTTCTTT CATSGQGNTEAFF
TRBJ1-2 TRBV12-3/TRBV12-4 NA NA TGTGCCAGCAGGGTACCGACAGCCAATGGCTACACCTTC CASRVPTANGYTF
TRBJ2-7 TRBV7-2 TRBD2 NA TGTGCCAGCAGCCCCGGGACTAGAACCGAGCAGTACTTC CASSPGTRTEQYF
TRBJ2-7 TRBV11-2 NA NA TGTGCCAGCAGCTTAGAGGCGGGAACCCTTTACGAGCAGTACTTC CASSLEAGTLYEQYF
TRBJ2-4 TRBV5-1 TRBD1 NA TGCGCCAGCAGCTTGGCCGGGACAGACCTTACAGGGAGCAAAAACATTCAGTACTTC CASSLAGTDLTGSKNIQYF
TRBJ1-2 TRBV6-6 TRBD1 NA TGTGCCAGCAGTCAATCTTCGGACAGGGGGGATGGCTACACCTTC CASSQSSDRGDGYTF
TRBJ1-1 TRBV6-6 NA NA TGTGCCAGCAGTTACTCGATCTCCGGGAAGAACACTGAAGCTTTCTTT CASSYSISGKNTEAFF
TRBJ1-2 TRBV5-1 TRBD1 NA TGCGCCAGCAGCTCCCGACAGGGGGCGCTTCATGGCTACACCTTC CASSSRQGALHGYTF
TRBJ2-7 TRBV28 TRBD1 NA TGTGCCAGCAGACTAGGGACAGGGAACTACGAGCAGTACTTC CASRLGTGNYEQYF
TRBJ1-2 TRBV3-1/TRBV3-2 NA NA TGTGCCAGCAGCCATGGGCAGTCTAACTATGGCTACACCTTC CASSHGQSNYGYTF
TRBJ1-1 TRBV29-1 NA NA TGCAGCGTGACAGAGCAGTTGAACACTGAAGCTTTCTTT CSVTEQLNTEAFF
TRBJ1-4 TRBV4-3 TRBD1 NA TGCGCCAGCAGCCAAGACCGGACAGGGAATGAAAAACTGTTTTTT CASSQDRTGNEKLFF
TRBJ2-7 TRBV6-5 TRBD1 NA TGTGCCAGCAATCCGGACAGGGGGTTGTACGAGCAGTACTTC CASNPDRGLYEQYF
TRBJ2-5 TRBV24-1 TRBD2 NA TGTGCCACCAGTGATTCACTAGCGGGAGTAGGGTGGGAGACCCAGTACTTC CATSDSLAGVGWETQYF